The 20 T cell receptor beta chains presented below share a single source sample, sequenced in a study of cytomegalovirus exposure and HLA in healthy donors. PCR used 60 Vbeta primers and 13 Jbeta primers. Profiling relied on immunoSEQ multiplex PCR, and the TCRdb table lists in-frame clones only, not all of them. The table lists 85,000 to 130,000 clones, roughly 70% of them singletons. The sequenced material came from PBMCs. All receptors derive from a male donor in good health and CMV-seropositive.

The chain is built from TRBV5-6 and TRBJ1-5; D not certain. The CDR3 runs 14 residues. CDR1 SGHDT and CDR2 YYEEEE come from the germline V gene. V dropped 1 base and J dropped 6 bases, with 11 bases sitting between them. CDR3 DNA: TGTGCCAGCAGCTTGTTCGAGAGGCGTCAGCCCCAGCATTTT. Protein: CASSLFERRQPQHF.

This clone was counted between two and nine times. V usage is TRBV28 and J usage is TRBJ1-3; a weak D match, TRBD1 (5 bases). The ends were cut back, 10 bases at V and 0 bases at J, with 13 bases in the middle. This CDR3 has 14 amino acids. Germline V gene sequence: CDR1 MDHEN, CDR2 SYDVKM. The CDR3, as DNA: TGTGCCACCGGGGGACGTAGCTCTGGAAACACCATATATTTT. This translates into CATGGRSSGNTIYF.

The chain employs TRBV7-9 and TRBJ1-4; 7 bases are shared with TRBD1. Germline V gives CDR1 SEHNR, CDR2 FQNEAQ (reference sequence). The V segment lost 1 base and the J segment 8 bases; nucleotides outside the gene matches: 4. This CDR3 is built from 14 residues. The CDR3 spells CASSLEQGKEKLFF. In nucleotides, the CDR3 is TGTGCCAGCAGCTTAGAACAGGGGAAAGAAAAACTGTTTTTT.

This clone was seen just once. The chain couples TRBV28 to TRBJ2-7, with D tentatively TRBD1 (7 bases). Trimming took 8 bases from V and 7 from J, leaving 18 bases between them. Per germline, CDR1 MDHEN and CDR2 SYDVKM. The CDR3 loop spans 13 amino acids. CDR3 residues: CASRGTASVEQYF. As DNA, the CDR3 is TGTGCCAGCCGCGGGACAGCCTCTGTAGAGCAGTACTTC.

The V and J genes are TRBV27 and TRBJ2-5; D unclear. CDR3 size: 12 residues. V was cut by 4 bases and J by 2 bases, with 5 bases left in between. Germline V CDR1 and CDR2: MNHEY, SMNVEV (reference sequence). Written as DNA, the CDR3 is TGTGCCAGCAGTTCGAGACAAGAGACCCAGTACTTC. Translation: CASSSRQETQYF.

V usage is TRBV5-1 and J usage is TRBJ2-1; 13 nucleotides match TRBD2. The CDR3 totals 15 residues. V shed 1 base, J shed 8 bases, and the junction held 3 bases outside the gene matches. CDR1 is SGHRS and CDR2 is YFSETQ in the germline V gene. This CDR3 is CASSLWTSGSDEQFF. The CDR3 nucleotides are TGCGCCAGCAGCTTGTGGACTAGCGGGAGTGATGAGCAGTTCTTC.

The chain joins TRBV7-3 to TRBJ1-1, with 7 bases lining up with TRBD1. With V trimmed by 5 bases and J by 7 bases, 10 bases remained unmatched. The germline gives CDR1 SGHTA, CDR2 FQGTGA. This CDR3 has 14 residues. Here the CDR3 DNA reads TGTGCCAGCAGCCCGTTTGGGGACAGATATGAAGCTTTCTTT. Protein: CASSPFGDRYEAFF.

The chain employs TRBV7-8 and TRBJ1-2; TRBD1 agrees at 8 bases. V was pared by 4 bases and J by 4 bases, with 2 bases of the junction left unmatched. CDR3 length: 13 amino acids. Germline CDR1 reads SGHVS; CDR2 reads FQNEAQ. CDR3 coding DNA: TGTGCCAGCAGCTCACAGGGGGTCTATGGCTACACCTTC. This sequence encodes CASSSQGVYGYTF.

This chain connects TRBV6-6 to TRBJ1-5; weak D call: TRBD1 (5 bases). Trimming cost V 7 bases and J 4 bases, with 11 bases left between them. Germline V gene sequence: CDR1 MNHNY, CDR2 SVGAGI (reference sequence). This CDR3 region has 13 residues. Here the CDR3 reads CASKDGGNQPQHF. The CDR3 DNA sequence: TGTGCCAGCAAGGACGGGGGGAATCAGCCCCAGCATTTT.

This chain links TRBV4-1 with TRBJ2-2; possibly TRBD1 for D (6 bases). The CDR3 length is 16 residues. Germline V lookup: CDR1 MGHRA, CDR2 YSYEKL. The germline V and J ends were trimmed by 3 bases and 1 base, with 12 bases remaining between them. CDR3 bases: TGCGCCAGCAGCCAGACACAGGGTGTGAACACCGGGGAGCTGTTTTTT. Translation: CASSQTQGVNTGELFF.

Only a few counts were recorded for this clone. This rearrangement joins TRBV30 to TRBJ1-1; 8 nucleotides align to TRBD1. V was pared by 2 bases and J by 5 bases, with 7 bases of the junction left unmatched. The germline V gene has CDR1 GTSNPN and CDR2 SVGIG (reference sequence). The CDR3 extends over 14 amino acids. This CDR3 is CAWSRTGGRTEAFF. CDR3 in DNA: TGTGCCTGGAGTCGAACAGGGGGTCGGACTGAAGCTTTCTTT. Combining the CDR3 with reference TRBV30 and TRBJ1-1 gives the whole variable domain SQTIHQWPATLVQPVGSPLSLECTVEGTSNPNLYWYRQAAGRGLQLLFYSVGIGQISSEVPQNLSASRPQDRQFILSSKKLLLSDSGFYLCAWSRTGGRTEAFFGQGTRLTVV.

CDR3 coding DNA: TGTGCCAGCTGCCGGGACAGCCAAGAGACCCAGTACTTC. Protein product: CASCRDSQETQYF. V gene TRBV2 combines with J gene TRBJ2-5, with 7 bases fitting TRBD1. Germline lookup yields CDR1 SNHLY and CDR2 FYNNEI. Trimming removed 8 bases from V and 1 base from J; junction bases left unmatched: 4. This CDR3 contains 13 residues.

The chain combines TRBV5-5 with TRBJ2-3; 8 bases are a match to TRBD1. The CDR3 spans 15 residues. Per germline, CDR1 SGHKS and CDR2 YYEKEE (reference sequence). The V gene end was trimmed by 1 base and the J gene end by 3 bases; junction bases not matched to a gene: 4. The CDR3 coding sequence is TGTGCCAGCAGCTTGATGGACAGGGAGACAGATACGCAGTATTTT. It yields the protein CASSLMDRETDTQYF. The full variable domain, completed using reference TRBV5-5 and TRBJ2-3, is DAGVTQSPTHLIKTRGQQVTLRCSPISGHKSVSWYQQVLGQGPQFIFQYYEKEERGRGNFPDRFSARQFPNYSSELNVNALLLGDSALYLCASSLMDRETDTQYFGPGTRLTVL.

This clone was found a few times. The chain has TRBV6-5 and TRBJ2-1; D is uncertain. V was pared by 4 bases and J by 0 bases, with 10 bases between. Germline V gives CDR1 MNHEY, CDR2 SVGAGI. The CDR3 spans 15 residues. The DNA of the CDR3 is TGTGCCAGCAGTTCCGACTCGGGCTCCTACAATGAGCAGTTCTTC. Its protein is CASSSDSGSYNEQFF.

This CDR3 is CASSYEAGGDTEAFF. CDR3 bases: TGTGCCAGCAGTTACGAGGCAGGGGGCGACACTGAAGCTTTCTTT. V usage is TRBV6-5 and J usage is TRBJ1-1, with 8 bases aligning to TRBD1. Trimming removed 2 bases from V and 3 bases from J; junction bases left unmatched: 5. Germline CDR1 is MNHEY and CDR2 is SVGAGI. The CDR3 runs to 15 residues.

This chain links TRBV7-8 with TRBJ2-7; 12 bases agree with TRBD2. CDR3 length: 18 amino acids. Losses at the gene ends were 4 bases for V and 2 bases for J; bases not matched to a gene: 12. The germline V gene encodes CDR1 SGHVS and CDR2 FQNEAQ. The CDR3 is CASSSGTSGRYKTYEQYF. The CDR3, as DNA: TGTGCCAGCAGCTCAGGGACTAGCGGGCGATATAAAACCTACGAGCAGTACTTC.

This chain uses TRBV25-1 with TRBJ1-2, with 8 bases aligning to TRBD1. This CDR3 is 17 amino acids long. After removal of 1 base from V and 6 bases from J, the junction contained 13 bases not matched to a gene. Germline CDR1 MGHDK, CDR2 SYGVNS. CDR3 loop: CASSEWTGKGGINGYTF. DNA for the CDR3: TGTGCCAGCAGTGAATGGACAGGGAAGGGTGGGATAAATGGCTACACCTTC.

The rearrangement uses TRBV2 and TRBJ2-7; 7 bases map to TRBD2. The V segment lost 7 bases and the J segment 0 bases; nucleotides outside the gene matches: 12. The CDR3 is 16 amino acids. CDR1 is SNHLY, CDR2 FYNNEI, per germline. The CDR3 loop is CASTIGRSASSYEQYF. CDR3 DNA: TGTGCCAGCACCATCGGGAGGTCAGCGAGCTCCTACGAGCAGTACTTC.

V usage is TRBV28 and J usage is TRBJ2-7; TRBD2 agrees at 9 bases. Trimming at V came to 1 base and at J to 3 bases, leaving 10 bases not matched to a gene. This CDR3 comprises 17 residues. Germline CDR1 reads MDHEN; CDR2 reads SYDVKM. The CDR3 spells CASSLSGLARTHYEQYF. CDR3 sequence (DNA): TGTGCCAGCAGTTTATCAGGACTAGCGCGGACTCACTACGAGCAGTACTTC.

The genes are TRBV7-2 and TRBJ1-1; D not resolved. V was clipped by 2 bases and J by 5 bases, with 15 bases between them. This CDR3 is built from 15 residues. The germline CDR1 and CDR2 sequences are SGHTA and FQGNSA. In nucleotides, the CDR3 is TGTGCCAGCAGCTTAATGCGGGGAAGGTGGACTGAAGCTTTCTTT. Protein sequence: CASSLMRGRWTEAFF.